A selection of T cell receptor beta chains follows, all from one sample in a study of cytomegalovirus exposure and HLA in healthy donors. Libraries were prepared by immunoSEQ multiplex PCR; TCRdb keeps only in-frame clonotypes and omits some of them. The table lists fewer than 60,000 clones, with around 6.5% in the top ten. The sample taken for sequencing was PBMCs. The receptor set was obtained from a woman aged 35 to 49 in good health and CMV-seronegative. Each CDR3 is given with its conserved first and last residue. Each record gives: CDR3 length, D gene, V gene, J gene, CDR3 protein, CDR3 DNA. The D gene is left open where the match is weak.

len: 17; d_gene: -; v_gene: TRBV28; j_gene: TRBJ1-4; CDR3aa: CASWGDRKPGTNEKLFF; CDR3nt: TGTGCCAGCTGGGGAGACAGGAAACCAGGGACTAATGAAAAACTGTTTTTT
len: 16; d_gene: TRBD1; v_gene: TRBV19; j_gene: TRBJ2-3; CDR3aa: CASSLQLTGATDTQYF; CDR3nt: TGTGCCAGTAGTCTTCAATTGACAGGGGCCACAGATACGCAGTATTTT
len: 13; d_gene: TRBD1; v_gene: TRBV5-4; j_gene: TRBJ1-1; CDR3aa: CASSFTGGTEAFF; CDR3nt: TGTGCCAGCAGCTTTACAGGGGGCACTGAAGCTTTCTTT
len: 16; d_gene: TRBD2; v_gene: TRBV9; j_gene: TRBJ2-5; CDR3aa: CASSNPASGNQETQYF; CDR3nt: TGTGCCAGCAGCAACCCGGCTAGCGGGAATCAAGAGACCCAGTACTTC
len: 16; d_gene: -; v_gene: TRBV15; j_gene: TRBJ2-6; CDR3aa: CATSRDLLSGANVLTF; CDR3nt: TGTGCCACCAGCAGAGATCTGTTATCTGGGGCCAACGTCCTGACTTTC
len: 15; d_gene: -; v_gene: TRBV4-2; j_gene: TRBJ1-5; CDR3aa: CASSQDGQGNQPQHF; CDR3nt: TGTGCCAGCAGCCAAGATGGGCAGGGAAATCAGCCCCAGCATTTT
len: 14; d_gene: TRBD1; v_gene: TRBV7-9; j_gene: TRBJ1-1; CDR3aa: CASRPRTGNTEAFF; CDR3nt: TGTGCCAGCAGACCCCGGACAGGGAACACTGAAGCTTTCTTT
len: 16; d_gene: TRBD2; v_gene: TRBV6-6; j_gene: TRBJ2-5; CDR3aa: CASSSPGTSGRETQYF; CDR3nt: TGTGCCAGCAGTTCTCCCGGGACTAGCGGGAGAGAGACCCAGTACTTC
len: 15; d_gene: TRBD1; v_gene: TRBV29-1; j_gene: TRBJ1-1; CDR3aa: CSVAIPGQSNTEAFF; CDR3nt: TGCAGCGTTGCTATTCCGGGACAGTCGAACACTGAAGCTTTCTTT
len: 14; d_gene: TRBD1; v_gene: TRBV30; j_gene: TRBJ1-2; CDR3aa: CASVLGGPADGYTF; CDR3nt: TGTGCCTCCGTCTTAGGGGGCCCGGCGGATGGCTACACCTTC
len: 14; d_gene: -; v_gene: TRBV6-6; j_gene: TRBJ2-5; CDR3aa: CASSAGGVAETQYF; CDR3nt: TGTGCCAGCAGTGCCGGGGGAGTGGCAGAGACCCAGTACTTC
len: 13; d_gene: TRBD1; v_gene: TRBV6-5; j_gene: TRBJ2-7; CDR3aa: CASSKGQTYEQYF; CDR3nt: TGTGCCAGCAGTAAGGGACAGACCTACGAGCAGTACTTC
len: 13; d_gene: TRBD1; v_gene: TRBV18; j_gene: TRBJ1-2; CDR3aa: CASSPQGARGYTF; CDR3nt: TGTGCCAGCTCACCGCAGGGGGCGCGTGGCTACACCTTC
len: 13; d_gene: -; v_gene: TRBV28; j_gene: TRBJ1-6; CDR3aa: CASSLTNPPPLHF; CDR3nt: TGTGCCAGCAGTTTGACAAACCCTCCACCCCTCCACTTT
len: 18; d_gene: TRBD1; v_gene: TRBV7-2; j_gene: TRBJ1-1; CDR3aa: CASSPESGTGLFNTEAFF; CDR3nt: TGTGCCAGCAGCCCCGAATCCGGGACAGGTTTATTCAACACTGAAGCTTTCTTT
len: 15; d_gene: TRBD1; v_gene: TRBV7-9; j_gene: TRBJ1-6; CDR3aa: CASSPGQVARSPLHF; CDR3nt: TGTGCCAGCAGCCCGGGACAGGTTGCACGTTCACCCCTCCACTTT
len: 15; d_gene: TRBD1; v_gene: TRBV7-9; j_gene: TRBJ1-4; CDR3aa: CASTEKQGAREKLFF; CDR3nt: TGTGCCAGCACCGAGAAACAGGGGGCGAGGGAAAAACTGTTTTTT
len: 15; d_gene: -; v_gene: TRBV7-2; j_gene: TRBJ1-4; CDR3aa: CASSLEFGRGEKLFF; CDR3nt: TGTGCCAGCAGCTTAGAGTTCGGGCGGGGTGAAAAACTGTTTTTT
len: 19; d_gene: TRBD2; v_gene: TRBV19; j_gene: TRBJ2-3; CDR3aa: CASSIESPGLAGATDTQYF; CDR3nt: TGTGCCAGTAGTATAGAGTCTCCGGGACTAGCGGGAGCGACAGATACGCAGTATTTT
len: 14; d_gene: -; v_gene: TRBV5-1; j_gene: TRBJ2-5; CDR3aa: CASSLVWSRETQYF; CDR3nt: TGCGCCAGCAGCTTGGTGTGGAGTAGAGAGACCCAGTACTTC
len: 15; d_gene: TRBD1; v_gene: TRBV6-6; j_gene: TRBJ1-2; CDR3aa: CASSTGTGTIYGYTF; CDR3nt: TGTGCCAGCAGTACCGGGACAGGGACTATCTATGGCTACACCTTC
len: 14; d_gene: -; v_gene: TRBV6-1; j_gene: TRBJ1-2; CDR3aa: CAITGQRFAGGYTF; CDR3nt: TGTGCCATTACAGGGCAAAGGTTCGCCGGTGGCTACACCTTC
len: 16; d_gene: -; v_gene: TRBV9; j_gene: TRBJ2-7; CDR3aa: CASSVGRRGQGFVQYF; CDR3nt: TGTGCCAGCAGCGTAGGGCGGAGAGGTCAGGGTTTCGTGCAGTACTTC
len: 16; d_gene: TRBD2; v_gene: TRBV28; j_gene: TRBJ2-1; CDR3aa: CASSSKGTSGSDEQFF; CDR3nt: TGTGCCAGCAGTTCCAAAGGGACTAGCGGGAGCGATGAGCAGTTCTTC
len: 13; d_gene: -; v_gene: TRBV10-3; j_gene: TRBJ1-2; CDR3aa: CAISSDSYYGYTF; CDR3nt: TGTGCCATCAGCTCGGACAGCTACTATGGCTACACCTTC
len: 16; d_gene: -; v_gene: TRBV18; j_gene: TRBJ2-1; CDR3aa: CASSPRSDGTYNEQFF; CDR3nt: TGTGCCAGCTCACCACGATCGGACGGGACCTACAATGAGCAGTTCTTC
len: 14; d_gene: -; v_gene: TRBV18; j_gene: TRBJ2-5; CDR3aa: CASSPPERVETQYF; CDR3nt: TGTGCCAGCTCACCACCGGAGAGGGTAGAGACCCAGTACTTC
len: 14; d_gene: TRBD2; v_gene: TRBV28; j_gene: TRBJ2-7; CDR3aa: CASNQAGGVYEQYF; CDR3nt: TGTGCCAGCAATCAAGCGGGGGGAGTTTACGAGCAGTACTTC
len: 15; d_gene: -; v_gene: TRBV2; j_gene: TRBJ1-5; CDR3aa: CASRVEAGYNQPQHF; CDR3nt: TGTGCCAGCAGGGTCGAGGCAGGGTACAATCAGCCCCAGCATTTT
len: 15; d_gene: TRBD1; v_gene: TRBV19; j_gene: TRBJ1-2; CDR3aa: CASSIGQGGSYGYTF; CDR3nt: TGTGCCAGTAGTATTGGGCAGGGGGGTTCCTATGGCTACACCTTC